The clone carrying this TCR beta chain was seen a few times. The antigen remains undetermined. TCRdb passed the reads through MiXCR, listing each CDR3 protein once. The data contain some 800,000 distinct CDR3 sequences, 30% to 35% of them seen just once; the ten biggest clones take up approximately 13%. The entry originates in a study of T cell repertoires in cytomegalovirus infection. The CDR3 is 15 amino acids. Germline CDR1 and CDR2: MDHEN and SYDVKM. The V segment lost 5 bases and the J segment 1 base; nucleotides outside the gene matches: 5. The sequencing here drew on cultured CD8+ T cells from PBMCs, taken from culture after CMV antigen stimulation. The chain couples TRBV28 to TRBJ1-1; 9 bases align to TRBD1. The receptor's source is a human donor in good health (CMV status not recorded). Some clones in this sample may be carry-over from other donors' samples. The CDR3 DNA is TGTGCCAGCAGTCCGCTACAGGGGGCGAACACTGAAGCTTTCTTT. This gives the protein CASSPLQGANTEAFF.